This TCR beta chain was profiled in a study of blood T cell repertoires in COVID-19. Overall study context: Acute-phase and convalescent COVID-19 samples originated in the United States, Italy and Spain. Sources were T cells, B-cell-depleted T cells, or PBMCs; the material itself was cDNA or gDNA.

CDR1 is SGHNT and CDR2 is YYREEE in the germline V gene (reference sequence). CDR3 size: 16 residues. V dropped 3 bases and J dropped 5; count of bases not matched to a gene: 10. A few counts support this clone. Per the study methods: Amplification from reference gene primers served as the basis for estimated nucleated cell counts. Method: immunoSEQ multiplex PCR; TCRdb's copy keeps in-frame clones and lacks some. V, J and clone size are taken as reported in that table, and D and trimming were inferred from the DNA itself. Of some 180,000 clones listed, roughly 80% are singletons. This clonotype was sampled from a man in his sixties or seventies with active or convalescent COVID-19. What was sequenced was peripheral blood. The J gene is TRBJ2-3, the V gene TRBV5-4; 9 positions agree with TRBD2. CDR3 region: CASSSRAGGPLDTQYF. The CDR3 DNA reads TGTGCCAGCAGCTCGCGAGCGGGGGGACCTCTAGATACGCAGTATTTT.